The sequence of this T cell receptor (beta chain) was determined in a study of T cell repertoires in cytomegalovirus infection. About the study: Matching HLA type and CMV infection were both indicated by public TCR beta signatures. Whole-study findings and limits: HLA-C-restricted CMV clonotypes gave the most frequent clonotype in two of eight donors. Identification of carriers of CMV plus the relevant HLA was achieved through cumulative public TCR beta family frequency.

The CDR3 is made up of 19 amino acids. Germline CDR1 and CDR2: SGHTA and FQGNSA. V lost 2 bases and J lost 2; bases outside the gene matches: 14. Using its own MiXCR run on the reads, TCRdb lists one record per CDR3 protein. Here the sample spans 150,000 to 160,000 distinct CDR3 sequences, around 22% being singletons. There are many counts of this clonotype. The target antigen is unknown. Sequenced: PBMCs. This TCR derives from a human donor in good health (CMV status not recorded). Some clones in this sample may be carry-over from other donors' samples. The gene calls are TRBV7-2 and TRBJ2-3; 9 bases are a match to TRBD2. The CDR3 coding sequence is TGTGCCAGCAGCTTAAGACTAGCGGCTCAAGGGGGCCTCACAGATACGCAGTATTTT. Encoded protein: CASSLRLAAQGGLTDTQYF.